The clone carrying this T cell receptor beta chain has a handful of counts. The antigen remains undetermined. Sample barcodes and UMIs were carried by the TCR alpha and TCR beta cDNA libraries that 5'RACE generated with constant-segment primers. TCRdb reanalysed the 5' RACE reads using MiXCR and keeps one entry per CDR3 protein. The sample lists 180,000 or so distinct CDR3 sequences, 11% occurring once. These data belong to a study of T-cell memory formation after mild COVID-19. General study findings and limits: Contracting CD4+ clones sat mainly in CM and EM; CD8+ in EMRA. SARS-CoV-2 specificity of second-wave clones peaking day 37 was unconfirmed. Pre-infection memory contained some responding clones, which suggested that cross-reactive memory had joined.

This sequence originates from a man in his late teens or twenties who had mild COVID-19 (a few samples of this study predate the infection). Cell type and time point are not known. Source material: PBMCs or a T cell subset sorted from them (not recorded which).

The CDR3 sequence: CASSQERGPNRPYNEQFF. CDR3 DNA: TGCGCCAGCAGCCAGGAGCGGGGGCCCAACCGGCCCTACAATGAGCAGTTCTTC. V is TRBV4-3 and J is TRBJ2-1; 8 positions agree with TRBD2. Per germline, CDR1 LGHNA and CDR2 YSLEER. Unmatched junction bases numbered 12, after V lost 3 bases and J lost 2 bases. CDR3 length: 18 residues.